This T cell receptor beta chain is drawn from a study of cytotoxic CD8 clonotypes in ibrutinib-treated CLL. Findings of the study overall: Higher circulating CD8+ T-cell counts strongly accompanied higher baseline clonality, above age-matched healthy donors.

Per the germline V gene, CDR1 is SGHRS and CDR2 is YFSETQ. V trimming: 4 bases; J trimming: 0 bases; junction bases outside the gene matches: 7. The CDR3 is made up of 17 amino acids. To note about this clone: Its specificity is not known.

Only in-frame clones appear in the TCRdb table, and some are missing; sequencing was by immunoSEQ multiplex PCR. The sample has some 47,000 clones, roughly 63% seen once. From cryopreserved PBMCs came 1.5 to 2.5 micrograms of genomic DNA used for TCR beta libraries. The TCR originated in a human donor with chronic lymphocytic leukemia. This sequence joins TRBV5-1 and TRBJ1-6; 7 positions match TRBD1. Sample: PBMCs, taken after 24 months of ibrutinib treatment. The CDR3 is CASSGGQLNSYNSPLHF. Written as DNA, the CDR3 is TGCGCCAGCAGCGGGGGACAGCTCAACTCCTATAATTCACCCCTCCACTTT.